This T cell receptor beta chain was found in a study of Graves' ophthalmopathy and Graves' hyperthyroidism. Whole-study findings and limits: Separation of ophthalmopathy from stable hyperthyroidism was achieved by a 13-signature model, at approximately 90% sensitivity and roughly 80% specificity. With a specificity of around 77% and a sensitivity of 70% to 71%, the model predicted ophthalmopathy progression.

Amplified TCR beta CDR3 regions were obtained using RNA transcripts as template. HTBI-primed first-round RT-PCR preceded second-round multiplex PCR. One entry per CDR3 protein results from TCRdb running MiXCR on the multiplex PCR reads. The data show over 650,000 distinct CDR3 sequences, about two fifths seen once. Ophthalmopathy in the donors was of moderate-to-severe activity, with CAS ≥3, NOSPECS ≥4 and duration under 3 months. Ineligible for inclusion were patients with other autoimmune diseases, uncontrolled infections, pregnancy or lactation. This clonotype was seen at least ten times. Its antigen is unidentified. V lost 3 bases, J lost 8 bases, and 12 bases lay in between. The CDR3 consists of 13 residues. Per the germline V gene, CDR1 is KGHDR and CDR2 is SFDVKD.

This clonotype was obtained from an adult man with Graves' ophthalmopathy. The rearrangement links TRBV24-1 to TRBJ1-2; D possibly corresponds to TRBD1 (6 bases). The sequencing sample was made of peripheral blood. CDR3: CATSDPQGRGYTF. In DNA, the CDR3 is TGTGCCACCAGTGATCCACAGGGACGGGGCTACACCTTC.